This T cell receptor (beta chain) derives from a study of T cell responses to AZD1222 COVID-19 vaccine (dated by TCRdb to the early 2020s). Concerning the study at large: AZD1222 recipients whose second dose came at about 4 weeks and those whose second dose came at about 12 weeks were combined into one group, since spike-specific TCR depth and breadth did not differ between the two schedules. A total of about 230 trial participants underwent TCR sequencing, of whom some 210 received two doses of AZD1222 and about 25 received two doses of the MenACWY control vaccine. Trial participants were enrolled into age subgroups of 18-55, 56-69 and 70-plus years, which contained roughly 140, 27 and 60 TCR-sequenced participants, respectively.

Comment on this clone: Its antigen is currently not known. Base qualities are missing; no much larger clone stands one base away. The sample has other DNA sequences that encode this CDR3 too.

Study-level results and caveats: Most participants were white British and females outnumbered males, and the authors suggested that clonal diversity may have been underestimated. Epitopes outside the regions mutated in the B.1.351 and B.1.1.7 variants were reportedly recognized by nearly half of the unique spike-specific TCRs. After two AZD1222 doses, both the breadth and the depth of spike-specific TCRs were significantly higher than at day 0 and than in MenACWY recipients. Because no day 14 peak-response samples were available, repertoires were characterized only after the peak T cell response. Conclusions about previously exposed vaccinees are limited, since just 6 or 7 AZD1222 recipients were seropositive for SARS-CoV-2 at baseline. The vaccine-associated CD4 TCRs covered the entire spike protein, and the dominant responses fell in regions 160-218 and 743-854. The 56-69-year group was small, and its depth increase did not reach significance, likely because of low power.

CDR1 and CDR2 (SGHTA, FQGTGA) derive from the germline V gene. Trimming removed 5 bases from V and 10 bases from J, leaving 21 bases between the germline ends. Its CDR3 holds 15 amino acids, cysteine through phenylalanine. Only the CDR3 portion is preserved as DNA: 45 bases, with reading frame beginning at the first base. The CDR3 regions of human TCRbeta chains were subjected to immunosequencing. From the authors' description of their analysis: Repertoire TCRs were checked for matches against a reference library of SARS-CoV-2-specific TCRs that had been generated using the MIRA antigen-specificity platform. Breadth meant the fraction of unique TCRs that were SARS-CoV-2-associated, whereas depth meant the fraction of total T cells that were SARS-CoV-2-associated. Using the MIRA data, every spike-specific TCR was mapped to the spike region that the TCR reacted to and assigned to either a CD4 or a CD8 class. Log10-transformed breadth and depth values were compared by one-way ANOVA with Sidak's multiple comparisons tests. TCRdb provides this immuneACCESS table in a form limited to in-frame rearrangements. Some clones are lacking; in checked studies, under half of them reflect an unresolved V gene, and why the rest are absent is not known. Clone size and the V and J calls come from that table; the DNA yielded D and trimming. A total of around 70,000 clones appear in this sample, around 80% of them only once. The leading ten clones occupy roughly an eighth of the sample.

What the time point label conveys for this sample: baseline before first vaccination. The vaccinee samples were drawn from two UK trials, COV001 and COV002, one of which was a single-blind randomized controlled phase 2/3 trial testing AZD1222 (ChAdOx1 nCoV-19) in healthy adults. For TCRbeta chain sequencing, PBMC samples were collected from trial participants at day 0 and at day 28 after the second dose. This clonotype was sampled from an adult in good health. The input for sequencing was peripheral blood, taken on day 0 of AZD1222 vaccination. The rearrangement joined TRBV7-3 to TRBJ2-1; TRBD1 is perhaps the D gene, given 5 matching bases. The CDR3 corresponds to CASSLDRSTAKEQFF. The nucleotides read TGTGCCAGCAGCCTCGACAGATCTACAGCAAAGGAGCAGTTCTTC.